This TCR beta chain was found in a study of CD8+ T cells in alopecia areata. The CDR3 is 15 residues long. The V end lost 6 bases, the J end lost 3 bases, and 15 bases lay between the germline ends. In germline, CDR1 is MNHEY, CDR2 SMNVEV (reference sequence). It was cDNA, reverse transcribed from extracted RNA, that served as the sequencing template. Clones were read by immunoSEQ multiplex PCR, and TCRdb kept only the in-frame ones, dropping some. The sample carries 89,000 or so clones, about 51% recorded once. This sequence joins TRBV27 and TRBJ1-5; D is unclear. The source is a human donor with alopecia areata. The specimen sequenced was NKG2D-high CD8+ T cells sorted from blood. CDR3 residues: CASSAEAGLNQPQHF. The CDR3 bases are TGTGCCAGCAGCGCCGAGGCAGGCCTCAATCAGCCCCAGCATTTT.